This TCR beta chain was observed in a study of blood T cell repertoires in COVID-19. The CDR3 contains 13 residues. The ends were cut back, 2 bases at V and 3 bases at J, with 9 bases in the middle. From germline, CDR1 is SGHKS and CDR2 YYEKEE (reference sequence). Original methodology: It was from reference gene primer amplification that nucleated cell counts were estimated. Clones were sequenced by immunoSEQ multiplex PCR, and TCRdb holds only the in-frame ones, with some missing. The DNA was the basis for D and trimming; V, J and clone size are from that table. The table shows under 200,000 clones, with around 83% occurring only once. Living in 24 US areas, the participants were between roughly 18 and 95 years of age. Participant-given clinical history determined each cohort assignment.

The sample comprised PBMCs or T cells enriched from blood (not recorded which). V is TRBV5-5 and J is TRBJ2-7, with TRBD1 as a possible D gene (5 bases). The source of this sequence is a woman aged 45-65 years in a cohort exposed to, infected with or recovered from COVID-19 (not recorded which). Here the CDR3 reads CASSFSGFYEQYF. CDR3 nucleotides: TGTGCCAGCAGCTTCTCAGGGTTCTACGAGCAGTACTTC.